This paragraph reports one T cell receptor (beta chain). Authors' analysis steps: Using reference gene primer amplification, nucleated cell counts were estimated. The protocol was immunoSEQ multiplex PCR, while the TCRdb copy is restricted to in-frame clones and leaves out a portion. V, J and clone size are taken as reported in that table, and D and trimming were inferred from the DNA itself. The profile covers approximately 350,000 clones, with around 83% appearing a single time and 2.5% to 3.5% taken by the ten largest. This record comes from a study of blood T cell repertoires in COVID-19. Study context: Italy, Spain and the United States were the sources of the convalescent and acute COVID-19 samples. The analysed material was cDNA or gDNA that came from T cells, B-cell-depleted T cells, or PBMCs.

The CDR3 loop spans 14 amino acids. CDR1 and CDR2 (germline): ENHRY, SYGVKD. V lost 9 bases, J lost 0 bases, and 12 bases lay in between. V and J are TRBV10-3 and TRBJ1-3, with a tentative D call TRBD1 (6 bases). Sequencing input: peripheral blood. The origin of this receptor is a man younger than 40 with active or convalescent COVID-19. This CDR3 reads CAIRGGASGNTIYF. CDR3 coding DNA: TGTGCCATAAGAGGGGGAGCCTCTGGAAACACCATATATTTT.